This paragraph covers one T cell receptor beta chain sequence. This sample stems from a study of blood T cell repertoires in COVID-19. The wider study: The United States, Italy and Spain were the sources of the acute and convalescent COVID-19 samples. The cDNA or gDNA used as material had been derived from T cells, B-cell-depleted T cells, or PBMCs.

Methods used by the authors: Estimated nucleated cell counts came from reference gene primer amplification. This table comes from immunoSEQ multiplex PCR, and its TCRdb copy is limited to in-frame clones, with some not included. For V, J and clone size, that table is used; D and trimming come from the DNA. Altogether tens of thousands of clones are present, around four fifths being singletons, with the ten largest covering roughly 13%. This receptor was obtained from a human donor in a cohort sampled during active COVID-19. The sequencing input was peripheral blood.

CDR3 amino acids: CASSPRQVINQPQHF. Here the CDR3 DNA reads TGTGCCAGCAGTCCGCGACAGGTAATTAATCAGCCCCAGCATTTT. The rearrangement uses TRBV27 and TRBJ1-5; possible D gene TRBD1, 6 bases. Trimming took off 5 bases at V and 4 bases at J, with 15 bases between the two ends. CDR1 is MNHEY, CDR2 SMNVEV, per germline (reference sequence). The CDR3 runs to 15 residues.